This is a list of T cell receptor beta chains from one sample in a study of cytomegalovirus exposure and HLA in healthy donors. This table comes from immunoSEQ multiplex PCR, and its TCRdb copy is limited to in-frame clones, with some not included. This sample has some 180,000 clones, with approximately 81% found just once. The sequencing sample was made of PBMCs. Receptors were obtained from a man under 40 in good health and CMV-seropositive. Both conserved end residues are part of each CDR3. Fields, in order: clone size, V gene, J gene, D gene, CDR3 protein, CDR3 DNA. The D gene is left open where the match is weak. Some rows mark clone size as missing; the rest say once, few, many or name a class of expanded clone.

size: -; V: TRBV6-6; J: TRBJ1-2; D: -; CDR3: CASSTNTGAGYTF; DNA: TGTGCCAGCAGTACTAATACAGGAGCTGGCTACACCTTC
size: -; V: TRBV19; J: TRBJ2-5; D: -; CDR3: CASSPELIQETQYF; DNA: TGTGCCAGTAGTCCTGAACTTATCCAAGAGACCCAGTACTTC
size: -; V: TRBV19; J: TRBJ2-2; D: TRBD2; CDR3: CASSPRASGRPGGELFF; DNA: TGTGCCAGTAGCCCCAGGGCTAGCGGGAGGCCCGGCGGGGAGCTGTTTTTT
size: -; V: TRBV19; J: TRBJ1-5; D: -; CDR3: CASTPEVRGSLQPQHF; DNA: TGTGCCAGTACCCCGGAAGTAAGGGGGTCCCTACAGCCCCAGCATTTT
size: -; V: TRBV5-6; J: TRBJ2-2; D: -; CDR3: CASSSWGIAGKRTGELFF; DNA: TGTGCCAGCAGCTCTTGGGGGATCGCGGGGAAAAGAACCGGGGAGCTGTTTTTT
size: -; V: TRBV25-1; J: TRBJ1-4; D: -; CDR3: CASGLQGFGEKLFF; DNA: TGTGCCAGCGGTTTACAGGGTTTCGGGGAAAAACTGTTTTTT
size: -; V: TRBV5-1; J: TRBJ1-1; D: -; CDR3: CASSLGSGYTEAFF; DNA: TGCGCCAGCAGCTTGGGGTCGGGGTACACTGAAGCTTTCTTT
size: -; V: TRBV4-2; J: TRBJ2-1; D: -; CDR3: CASSQESYRRDYNEQFF; DNA: TGTGCCAGCAGCCAAGAAAGTTACAGGCGGGATTACAATGAGCAGTTCTTC
size: -; V: TRBV5-4; J: TRBJ1-2; D: -; CDR3: CASSLDEGIGYTF; DNA: TGTGCCAGCAGCTTGGACGAGGGTATAGGCTACACCTTC
size: -; V: TRBV10-3; J: TRBJ1-1; D: TRBD1; CDR3: CATRDRGTEAFF; DNA: TGTGCCACACGGGACAGGGGTACTGAAGCTTTCTTT
size: -; V: TRBV4-1; J: TRBJ1-1; D: -; CDR3: CASSRLLGRVNDRGGRNTEAFF; DNA: TGCGCCAGCAGCCGCCTCCTCGGTAGGGTCAACGACCGGGGGGGTCGAAACACTGAAGCTTTCTTT
size: -; V: TRBV6-5; J: TRBJ1-5; D: -; CDR3: CASAGYSNQPQHF; DNA: TGTGCCAGCGCAGGGTATAGCAATCAGCCCCAGCATTTT
size: -; V: TRBV5-1; J: TRBJ1-5; D: -; CDR3: CASSLTGASNQPQHF; DNA: TGCGCCAGCAGCCTGACAGGAGCAAGCAATCAGCCCCAGCATTTT
size: -; V: TRBV7-2; J: TRBJ2-3; D: TRBD2; CDR3: CASSLVGTSGIADTQYF; DNA: TGTGCCAGCAGCTTAGTGGGGACTAGCGGGATAGCAGATACGCAGTATTTT
size: -; V: TRBV7-2; J: TRBJ1-2; D: TRBD1; CDR3: CASSHGTGLRYTF; DNA: TGTGCCAGCAGCCACGGGACAGGTCTTCGCTACACCTTC
size: -; V: TRBV6-5; J: TRBJ1-5; D: -; CDR3: CASSYTGSQPQHF; DNA: TGTGCCAGCAGTTACACGGGGAGTCAGCCCCAGCATTTT
size: -; V: TRBV30; J: TRBJ2-3; D: -; CDR3: CAWDYEVPTDTQYF; DNA: TGTGCCTGGGATTATGAGGTCCCCACAGATACGCAGTATTTT
size: -; V: TRBV30; J: TRBJ2-6; D: -; CDR3: CAWSAPVSGANVLTF; DNA: TGTGCCTGGAGTGCCCCAGTCTCTGGGGCCAACGTCCTGACTTTC
size: -; V: TRBV5-1; J: TRBJ2-3; D: TRBD2; CDR3: CASSFRLAGGSDTQYF; DNA: TGCGCCAGCAGCTTTCGACTAGCGGGAGGCTCGGATACGCAGTATTTT
size: -; V: TRBV5-6; J: TRBJ2-5; D: -; CDR3: CASSFGQQETQYF; DNA: TGTGCCAGCAGCTTTGGGCAGCAAGAGACCCAGTACTTC
size: few; V: TRBV5-4; J: TRBJ1-1; D: -; CDR3: CASSVGGRLEAFF; DNA: TGTGCCAGCAGCGTGGGGGGGAGGTTAGAAGCTTTCTTT
size: -; V: TRBV27; J: TRBJ2-5; D: -; CDR3: CASSWTFSETQYF; DNA: TGTGCCAGCAGCTGGACTTTCTCGGAGACCCAGTACTTC
size: -; V: TRBV12-2; J: TRBJ2-3; D: -; CDR3: CASRLGSRAGADTQYF; DNA: TGTGCAAGTCGCTTAGGAAGCAGGGCTGGTGCAGATACGCAGTATTTT
size: -; V: TRBV11-3; J: TRBJ1-1; D: -; CDR3: CASSLGSITEAFF; DNA: TGTGCCAGCAGCTTAGGGAGTATCACTGAAGCTTTCTTT
size: -; V: TRBV21-1; J: TRBJ1-3; D: -; CDR3: CASSKVRRWRDAGNTIYF; DNA: TGTGCCAGCAGCAAAGTACGTCGGTGGAGGGACGCTGGAAACACCATATATTTT
size: -; V: TRBV6-5; J: TRBJ1-1; D: -; CDR3: CASSYRRGGETEAFF; DNA: TGTGCCAGCAGTTACCGTCGGGGGGGGGAGACTGAAGCTTTCTTT
size: -; V: TRBV7-9; J: TRBJ2-1; D: TRBD2; CDR3: CASSIRSGTSSYNGQFF; DNA: TGTGCCAGCAGCATACGAAGCGGGACGAGCTCCTACAATGGGCAGTTCTTC
size: -; V: TRBV6-1; J: TRBJ1-1; D: -; CDR3: CASSIRQSEAFF; DNA: TGTGCCAGCAGCATAAGACAGTCTGAAGCTTTCTTT
size: once; V: TRBV11-2; J: TRBJ2-2; D: TRBD2; CDR3: CASSPAGGGTGELFF; DNA: TGTGCCAGCAGCCCAGCGGGAGGAGGCACCGGGGAGCTGTTTTTT
size: -; V: TRBV5-1; J: TRBJ2-7; D: -; CDR3: CASSLLPDYEQYF; DNA: TGCGCCAGCAGCTTGCTGCCAGATTACGAGCAGTACTTC
size: -; V: TRBV5-8; J: TRBJ2-3; D: -; CDR3: CASSLSSPSRQYF; DNA: TGTGCCAGCAGCTTGAGCTCCCCCTCAAGGCAGTATTTT
size: -; V: TRBV4-3; J: TRBJ2-3; D: -; CDR3: CASSHQTSSTTDTQYF; DNA: TGCGCCAGCAGCCATCAAACTAGCTCAACCACAGATACGCAGTATTTT
size: -; V: TRBV12-5; J: TRBJ1-4; D: TRBD1; CDR3: CASGFGQGNEKLFF; DNA: TGTGCTAGTGGTTTCGGACAGGGGAATGAAAAACTGTTTTTT
size: -; V: TRBV6-6; J: TRBJ2-4; D: -; CDR3: CASSYSRAGFNIQYF; DNA: TGTGCCAGCAGTTACTCGAGGGCGGGATTCAACATTCAGTACTTC
size: -; V: TRBV7-2; J: TRBJ1-1; D: -; CDR3: CASKEGARAFF; DNA: TGTGCCAGCAAGGAAGGAGCCCGGGCTTTCTTT
size: -; V: TRBV27; J: TRBJ2-2; D: -; CDR3: CASSSYRINTGELFF; DNA: TGTGCCAGCAGTTCCTACAGGATCAACACCGGGGAGCTGTTTTTT
size: -; V: TRBV25-1; J: TRBJ2-2; D: -; CDR3: CASSEYMSALAGELFF; DNA: TGTGCCAGCAGTGAATATATGTCTGCGTTGGCCGGGGAGCTGTTTTTT
size: -; V: TRBV28; J: TRBJ1-2; D: -; CDR3: CASSLSPFQGYTF; DNA: TGTGCCAGCAGTTTATCCCCCTTTCAGGGCTACACCTTC
size: -; V: TRBV5-1; J: TRBJ2-4; D: TRBD2; CDR3: CASSLGGSQVQNIQYF; DNA: TGCGCCAGCAGCTTGGGCGGGAGTCAGGTCCAAAACATTCAGTACTTC
size: -; V: TRBV6-4; J: TRBJ2-1; D: TRBD2; CDR3: CASSVLAGGNEQFF; DNA: TGTGCCAGCAGTGTACTAGCGGGTGGGAATGAGCAGTTCTTC
size: -; V: TRBV5-1; J: TRBJ1-5; D: TRBD1; CDR3: CASSLAQGGQPQHF; DNA: TGCGCCAGCAGCTTGGCGCAGGGGGGTCAGCCCCAGCATTTT